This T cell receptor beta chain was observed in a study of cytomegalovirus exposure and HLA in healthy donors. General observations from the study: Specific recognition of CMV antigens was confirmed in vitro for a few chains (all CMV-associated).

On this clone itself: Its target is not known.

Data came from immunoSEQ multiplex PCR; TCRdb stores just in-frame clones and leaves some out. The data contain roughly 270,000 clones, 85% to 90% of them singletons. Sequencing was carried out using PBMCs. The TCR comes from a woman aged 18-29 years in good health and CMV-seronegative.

In nucleotides, the CDR3 is TGCGCCAGCAGCCAATCCGAAATTACAGGGTCGGTTCTCGAAAAACTGTTTTTT. Protein sequence: CASSQSEITGSVLEKLFF. The chain has TRBV4-3 and TRBJ1-4; tentative D call: TRBD1 (6 bases). Trimming took off 2 bases at V and 8 bases at J, with 24 bases between the two ends. Germline lookup yields CDR1 LGHNA and CDR2 YSLEER. The CDR3 has 18 residues.